The 4 T cell receptor beta chains below come from one sample, sequenced in a study of identical twins. TCRdb redid the calling of the 5' RACE reads with MiXCR, one entry per CDR3 protein. The repertoire holds roughly 570,000 distinct CDR3 sequences, with around 9.6% as singletons. These data were likewise used in another study, on yellow fever vaccine responses in identical twins.

The source material was PBMCs. The source is a woman under 30 in good health.

This clonotype was seen many times. The rearrangement links TRBV12-3 or TRBV12-4 to TRBJ2-7, with 7 bases that match TRBD1. Trimming removed 1 base from V and 3 bases from J; junction bases left unmatched: 3. The CDR3 spans 14 residues. The CDR3 sequence: CASSLGGQLYEQYF. CDR3 sequence (DNA): TGTGCCAGCAGTTTAGGGGGACAGCTCTACGAGCAGTACTTC.

The chain carries TRBV14 and TRBJ2-3, with unresolved D. V lost 2 bases and J 0 bases, leaving 12 bases between the germline ends. This CDR3 has 16 residues. Germline V gene lookup returns CDR1 SGHDN and CDR2 FVKESK. DNA for the CDR3: TGTGCCAGCAGCCAAAACATCCTAGGAAGCACAGATACGCAGTATTTT. Its protein is CASSQNILGSTDTQYF.

The chain couples TRBV20-1 to TRBJ2-2; TRBD1 agrees at 7 bases. Germline V CDR1 and CDR2: DFQATT, SNEGSKA (reference sequence). After removal of 4 bases from V and 4 bases from J, the junction contained 6 bases not matched to a gene. This CDR3 is built from 14 residues. As DNA, the CDR3 is TGCAGTGCTACCTGGACAGGAGTCACCGGGGAGCTGTTTTTT. It yields the protein CSATWTGVTGELFF.

This clonotype appeared many times. This chain joins TRBV20-1 and TRBJ2-5, with 11 bases that match TRBD2. CDR3 length: 15 residues. CDR1 and CDR2 from the germline V gene are DFQATT and SNEGSKA (reference sequence). With V trimmed by 3 bases and J by 2 bases, 5 bases remained unmatched. The CDR3 spells CSARELAGDQETQYF. The CDR3 DNA follows: TGCAGTGCTAGGGAACTAGCGGGGGATCAAGAGACCCAGTACTTC.